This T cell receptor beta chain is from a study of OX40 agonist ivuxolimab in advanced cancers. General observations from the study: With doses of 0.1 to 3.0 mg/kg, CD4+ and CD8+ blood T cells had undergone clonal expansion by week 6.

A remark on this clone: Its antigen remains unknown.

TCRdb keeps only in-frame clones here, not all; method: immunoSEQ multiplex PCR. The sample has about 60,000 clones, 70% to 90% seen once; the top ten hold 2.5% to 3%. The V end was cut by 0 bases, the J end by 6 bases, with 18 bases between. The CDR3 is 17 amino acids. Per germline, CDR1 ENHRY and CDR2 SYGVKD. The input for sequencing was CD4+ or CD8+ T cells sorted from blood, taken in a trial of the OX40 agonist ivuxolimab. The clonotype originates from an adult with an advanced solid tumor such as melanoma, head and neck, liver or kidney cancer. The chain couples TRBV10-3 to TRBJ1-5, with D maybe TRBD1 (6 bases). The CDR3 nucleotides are TGTGCCATCAGTGAGTCGTGGTCAGGGGATTATTCTCAGCCCCAGCATTTT. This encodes CAISESWSGDYSQPQHF.